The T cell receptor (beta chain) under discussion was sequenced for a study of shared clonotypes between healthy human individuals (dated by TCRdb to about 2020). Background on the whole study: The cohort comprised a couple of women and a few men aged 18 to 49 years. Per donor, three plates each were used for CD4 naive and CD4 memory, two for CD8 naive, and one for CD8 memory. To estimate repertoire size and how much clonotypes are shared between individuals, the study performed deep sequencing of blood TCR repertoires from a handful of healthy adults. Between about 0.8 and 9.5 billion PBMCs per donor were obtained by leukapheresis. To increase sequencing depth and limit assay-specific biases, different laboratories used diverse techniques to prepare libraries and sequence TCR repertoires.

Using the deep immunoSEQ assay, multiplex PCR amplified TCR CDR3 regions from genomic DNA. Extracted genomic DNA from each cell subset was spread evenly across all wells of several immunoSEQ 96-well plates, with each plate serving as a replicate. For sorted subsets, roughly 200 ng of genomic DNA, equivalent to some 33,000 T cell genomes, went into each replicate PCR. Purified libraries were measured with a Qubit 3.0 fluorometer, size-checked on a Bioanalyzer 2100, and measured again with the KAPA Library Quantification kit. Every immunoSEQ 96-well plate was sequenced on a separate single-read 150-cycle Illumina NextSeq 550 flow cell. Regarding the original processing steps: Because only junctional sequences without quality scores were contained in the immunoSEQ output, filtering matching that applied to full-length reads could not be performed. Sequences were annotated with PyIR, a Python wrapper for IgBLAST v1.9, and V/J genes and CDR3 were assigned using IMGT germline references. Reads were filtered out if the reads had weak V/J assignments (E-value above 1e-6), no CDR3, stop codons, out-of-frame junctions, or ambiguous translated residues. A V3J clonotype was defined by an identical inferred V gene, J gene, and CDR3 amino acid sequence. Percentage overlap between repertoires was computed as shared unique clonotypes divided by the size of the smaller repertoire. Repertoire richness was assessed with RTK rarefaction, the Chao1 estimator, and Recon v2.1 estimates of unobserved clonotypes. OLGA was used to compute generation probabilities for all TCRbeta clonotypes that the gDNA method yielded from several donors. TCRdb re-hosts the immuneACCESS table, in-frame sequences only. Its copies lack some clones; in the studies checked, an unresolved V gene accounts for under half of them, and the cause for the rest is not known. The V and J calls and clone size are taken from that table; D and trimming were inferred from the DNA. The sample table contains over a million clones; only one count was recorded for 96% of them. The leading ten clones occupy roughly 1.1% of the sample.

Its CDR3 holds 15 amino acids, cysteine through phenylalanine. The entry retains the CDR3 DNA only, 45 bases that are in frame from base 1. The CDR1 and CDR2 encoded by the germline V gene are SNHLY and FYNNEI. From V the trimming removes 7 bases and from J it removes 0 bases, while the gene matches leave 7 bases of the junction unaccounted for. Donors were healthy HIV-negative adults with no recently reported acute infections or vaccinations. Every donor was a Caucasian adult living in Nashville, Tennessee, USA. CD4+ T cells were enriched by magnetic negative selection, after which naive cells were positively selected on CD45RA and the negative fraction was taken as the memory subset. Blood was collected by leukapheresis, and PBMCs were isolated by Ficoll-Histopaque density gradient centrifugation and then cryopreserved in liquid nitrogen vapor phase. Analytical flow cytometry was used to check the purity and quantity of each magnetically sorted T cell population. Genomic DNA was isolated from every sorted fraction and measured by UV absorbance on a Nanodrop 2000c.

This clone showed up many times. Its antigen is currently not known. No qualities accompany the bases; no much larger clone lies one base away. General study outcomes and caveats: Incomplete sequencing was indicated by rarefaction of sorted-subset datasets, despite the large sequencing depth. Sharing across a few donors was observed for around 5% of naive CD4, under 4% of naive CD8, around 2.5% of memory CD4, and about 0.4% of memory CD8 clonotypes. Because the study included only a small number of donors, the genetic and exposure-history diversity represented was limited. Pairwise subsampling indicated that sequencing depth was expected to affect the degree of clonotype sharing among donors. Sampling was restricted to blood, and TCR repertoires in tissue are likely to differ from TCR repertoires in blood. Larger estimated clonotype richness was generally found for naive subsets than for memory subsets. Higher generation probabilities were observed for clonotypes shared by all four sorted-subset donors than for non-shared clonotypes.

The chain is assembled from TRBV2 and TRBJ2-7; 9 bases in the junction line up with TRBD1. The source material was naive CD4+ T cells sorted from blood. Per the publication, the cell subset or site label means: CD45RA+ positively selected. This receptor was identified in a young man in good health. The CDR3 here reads CASTEDRGSSYEQYF. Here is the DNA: TGTGCCAGCACCGAAGACAGGGGGTCCTCCTACGAGCAGTACTTC.